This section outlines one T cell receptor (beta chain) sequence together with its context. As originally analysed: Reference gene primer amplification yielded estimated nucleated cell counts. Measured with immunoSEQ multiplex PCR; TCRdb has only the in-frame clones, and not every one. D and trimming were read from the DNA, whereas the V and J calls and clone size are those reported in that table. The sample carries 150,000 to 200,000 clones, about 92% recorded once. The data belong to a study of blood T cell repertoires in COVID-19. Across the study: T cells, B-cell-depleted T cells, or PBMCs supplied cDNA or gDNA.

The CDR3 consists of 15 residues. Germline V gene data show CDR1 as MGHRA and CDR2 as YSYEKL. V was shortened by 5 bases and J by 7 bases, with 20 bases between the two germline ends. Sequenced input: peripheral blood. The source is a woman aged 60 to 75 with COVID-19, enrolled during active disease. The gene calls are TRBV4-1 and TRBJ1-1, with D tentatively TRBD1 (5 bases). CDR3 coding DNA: TGCGCCAGCAGCGAAAGATCCAGGGAAAAGGGTGAAGCTTTCTTT. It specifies CASSERSREKGEAFF.